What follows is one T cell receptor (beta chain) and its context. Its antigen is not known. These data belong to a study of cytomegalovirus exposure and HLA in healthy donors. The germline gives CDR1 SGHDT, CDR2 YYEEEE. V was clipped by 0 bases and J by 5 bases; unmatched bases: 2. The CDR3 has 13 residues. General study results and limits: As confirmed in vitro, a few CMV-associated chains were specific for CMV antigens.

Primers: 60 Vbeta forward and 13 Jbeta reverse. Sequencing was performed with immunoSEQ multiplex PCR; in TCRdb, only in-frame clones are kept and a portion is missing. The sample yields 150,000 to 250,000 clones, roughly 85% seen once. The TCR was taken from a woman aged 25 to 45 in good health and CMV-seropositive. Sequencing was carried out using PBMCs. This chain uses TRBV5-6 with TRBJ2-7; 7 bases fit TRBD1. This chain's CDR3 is CASSLVTGNEQYF. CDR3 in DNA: TGTGCCAGCAGCTTGGTGACAGGGAACGAGCAGTACTTC.